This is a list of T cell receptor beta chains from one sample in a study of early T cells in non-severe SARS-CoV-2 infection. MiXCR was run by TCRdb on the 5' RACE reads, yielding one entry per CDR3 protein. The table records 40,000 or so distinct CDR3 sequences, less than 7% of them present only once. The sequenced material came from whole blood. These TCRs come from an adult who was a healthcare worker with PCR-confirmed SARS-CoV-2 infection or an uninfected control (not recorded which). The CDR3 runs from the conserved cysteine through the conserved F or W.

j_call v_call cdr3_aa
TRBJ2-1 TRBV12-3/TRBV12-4 CASSWGNSYNEQFF
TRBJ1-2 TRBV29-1 CSVEPGGGYTF
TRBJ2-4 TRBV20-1 CSALKPGNAKNIQYF
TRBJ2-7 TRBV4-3 CASSQDGGPGYEQYF
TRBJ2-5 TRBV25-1 CASSGGLAGSYQETQYF
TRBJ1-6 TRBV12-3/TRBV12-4 CASSFIPHNSPLHF
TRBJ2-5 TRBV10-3 CAIRPGTEETQYF
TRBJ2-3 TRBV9 CASSPEGGGLGDTQYF
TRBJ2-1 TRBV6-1 CASRSYNEQFF
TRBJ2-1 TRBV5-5 CASSLGLAPAEQFF
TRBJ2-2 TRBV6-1 CASKGQANTGELFF
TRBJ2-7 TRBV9 CASSPTSLHEQYF
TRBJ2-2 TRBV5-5 CASSGGQGPGELFF
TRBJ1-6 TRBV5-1 CASSEGRKNSPLHF
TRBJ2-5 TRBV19 CASSRWTGGLQETQYF
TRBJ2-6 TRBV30 CAGSRDKMAGANVLTF
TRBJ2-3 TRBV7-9 CASSLAMADYTDTQYF
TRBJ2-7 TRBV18 CASSPFQGGLYEQYF
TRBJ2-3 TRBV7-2 CAITDGGDTQYF
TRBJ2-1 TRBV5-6 CASSLDNYNEQFF
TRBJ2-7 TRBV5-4 CASSLTETGEQYF
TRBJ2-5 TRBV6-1 CASRESGRLGETQYF
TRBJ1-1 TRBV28 CASSRNGWAFF
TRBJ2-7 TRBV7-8 CASSETGVGEQYF
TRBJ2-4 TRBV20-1 CSARDRVKNIQYF
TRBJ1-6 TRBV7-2 CASSFSAGRSPLHF